This T cell receptor beta chain stems from a study of T cells in localized non-small cell lung cancer (TCRdb year 2020). Describing the broader study: The study analyzed T cell repertoires of over 200 early-stage NSCLC patients, comparing tumors and uninvolved tumor-adjacent lungs. The cohort was made up of fewer than 250 treatment-naive NSCLC patients whose localized lung tumors had been resected. A mean age of around 66 years was recorded for the NSCLC patients, of whom some 130 were male and more than 95 were female.

The immunoSEQ Assay was used to sequence TCR beta CDR3 regions from DNA. On the authors' methods: To compute T cell density, TCR beta template counts were normalized to usable DNA, which was estimated by amplifying housekeeping genes. Richness was estimated with the preseqR package, extrapolating to 400,000 templates for PBMC samples and 120,000 templates for tissue samples. Clonality was taken to be one minus Pielou's evenness. Tissue-enriched TCRs were identified through differential abundance testing performed on productive amino-acid clonotypes, with a minimum total count of 5 and an alpha of 0.1. Repertoire overlap between compartments was quantified with the Jaccard Index and Morisita Overlap Index. GLIPH clustered TCR beta CDR3s with public tetramer-defined viral CDR3s; viral motifs required at least three viral sequences plus V-gene enrichment. The source is immuneACCESS, and TCRdb retained only in-frame sequences with V and J called. Part of the clones is not carried over; for the studies checked, unresolved V genes explain less than half of this, and the remainder is unexplained. The V and J calls and the clone size are those of that table, but D and trimming were determined from the DNA. The sample table holds 20,000 to 25,000 clones, of which 87% were seen once. Jointly, the top ten make up 12% of the sample.

As regards this clone: The antigen it binds to is not known. There are no base qualities to consult, and no much larger clone falls within one base.

Summary of the overall study and its limitations: Of the top 100 tumor clones, a median of 57 were detected in paired uninvolved adjacent lung; approximately 28 were also among that lung's top 100. Because of the exploratory design, TCR variables were selected using unadjusted p-values without false-discovery rate correction. Because multi-region tumor sequencing was not done, intratumor heterogeneity could not be ruled out. Longer overall survival was associated with higher blood T cell density, whereas shorter survival was associated with higher adjacent-lung clonality. The highest T cell clonality was observed in uninvolved tumor-adjacent lung, where clonality exceeded that of tumor, suggesting that antigenic responses were more focused in uninvolved tumor-adjacent lung.

Counted from cysteine to phenylalanine, this CDR3 has 15 amino acids. Only the CDR3 portion is preserved as DNA: 45 bases, with reading frame beginning at the first base. Sequences SGHTA (CDR1) and FQGNSA (CDR2) are obtained from the germline V gene. Trimming removed 5 bases from V and 5 bases from J; the gene matches leave 9 bases unexplained. At diagnosis, peripheral blood, uninvolved tumor-adjacent lung and tumor were collected and were preserved as a mix of fresh-frozen and FFPE material. For TCR repertoire profiling, blood samples were analyzed in the form of peripheral blood mononuclear cells.

The rearranged chain carries TRBV7-2 and TRBJ2-4, with 7 middle bases fitting TRBD2. Source: PBMCs, taken before any cancer treatment. The source of this sequence is a man between 40 and 70 years old with stage II squamous cell lung carcinoma. The encoded CDR3 is CASSPRGSRENIQYF. The DNA is as follows: TGTGCCAGCAGCCCCCGCGGGAGTAGGGAAAACATTCAGTACTTC.